The source of this T cell receptor (beta chain) is a study of long-term antiretroviral therapy in people with HIV. Study-level findings and limits: The repertoire was dominated at all time points by clones expanded before ART.

Ahead of DNA extraction, samples held 1-10 million cryopreserved PBMC each. At the survey level, the v3.0 immunoSEQ assay was run. Clones were read by immunoSEQ multiplex PCR, and TCRdb kept only the in-frame ones, dropping some. Altogether 25,000 to 35,000 clones are present, 85% to 90% being singletons, with the ten largest covering less than 8.5%. Including both end residues, the CDR3 is 16 amino acids long. CDR1 and CDR2 (germline): MDHEN, SYDVKM. About this clone itself: The antigen is undetermined. It is unclear where the CDR3 begins or ends on the DNA, so no DNA is shown, and the CDR3 is as TCRdb lists it.

The sample here was unsorted PBMCs, taken 3.2 years before starting antiretroviral therapy. The J gene is TRBJ2-7, the V gene TRBV28; no check of the table's D call, TRBD1, against the DNA was made. This clonotype originated in a man aged 45 to 65 with HIV. CDR3: CASSSSGQRRAYEQYF.